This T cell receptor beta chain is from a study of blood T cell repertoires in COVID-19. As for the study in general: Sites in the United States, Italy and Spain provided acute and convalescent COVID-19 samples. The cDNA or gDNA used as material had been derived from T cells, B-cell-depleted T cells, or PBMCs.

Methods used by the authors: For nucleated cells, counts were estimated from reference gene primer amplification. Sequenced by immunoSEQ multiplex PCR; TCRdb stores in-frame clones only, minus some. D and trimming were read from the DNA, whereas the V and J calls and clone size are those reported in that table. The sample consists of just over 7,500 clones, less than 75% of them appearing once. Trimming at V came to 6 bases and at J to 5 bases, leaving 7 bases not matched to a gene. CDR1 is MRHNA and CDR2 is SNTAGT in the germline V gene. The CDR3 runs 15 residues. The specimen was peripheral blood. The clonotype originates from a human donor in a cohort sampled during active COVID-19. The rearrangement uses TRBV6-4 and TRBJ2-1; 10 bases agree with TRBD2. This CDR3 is CASSEGAGGNNEQFF. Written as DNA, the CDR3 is TGTGCCAGCAGCGAGGGAGCGGGAGGGAACAATGAGCAGTTCTTC.